This T cell receptor beta chain was found in a study of T cells in localized non-small cell lung cancer (dated by TCRdb to the early 2020s). About the full investigation: Comparing tumors with uninvolved tumor-adjacent lungs, the study looked at the T cell repertoires of a few hundred patients with early-stage NSCLC. The cohort consisted of 236 treatment-naive NSCLC patients whose localized lung tumors had been resected. NSCLC patients had a mean age of around 70 years, and 129 were male and over 85 female. The paper's findings and limits, for the study overall: Because the study design was exploratory, TCR variables were selected using unadjusted p-values without false-discovery rate correction. Longer overall survival was associated with higher blood T cell density, whereas shorter survival was associated with higher adjacent-lung clonality. Multi-region tumor sequencing was not performed, so intratumor heterogeneity could not be excluded. Uninvolved tumor-adjacent lung showed the highest T cell clonality, higher than tumor, which suggests more focused antigenic responses in the uninvolved tumor-adjacent lung. Of the top 100 tumor clones, a median of approximately 60 were detected in paired uninvolved adjacent lung; approximately 30 were also among that lung's top 100.

Sequences MGHRA (CDR1) and YSYEKL (CDR2) are obtained from the germline V gene. Trimming takes 1 base from V and 3 bases from J, and the germline ends sit 13 bases apart. The CDR3 covers 16 residues, taking in both the cysteine and the phenylalanine. The only DNA kept is the CDR3, 48 bases in frame from the first base. TCR beta CDR3 regions were sequenced from DNA using the immunoSEQ Assay. On the authors' methods: To compute T cell density, TCR beta template counts were normalized to usable DNA, which was estimated by amplifying housekeeping genes. The preseqR package was used to estimate richness by extrapolating to 400,000 templates for PBMC samples and to 120,000 templates for tissue samples. Clonality was taken to be one minus Pielou's evenness. Tissue-enriched TCRs were identified through differential abundance testing performed on productive amino-acid clonotypes, with a minimum total count of 5 and an alpha of 0.1. Repertoire overlap between compartments was quantified with the Jaccard Index and Morisita Overlap Index. GLIPH grouped TCR beta CDR3s together with public tetramer-defined viral CDR3s, and a viral motif had to include at least three viral sequences and show V-gene enrichment. TCRdb holds this immuneACCESS table with in-frame rearrangements only. Some clones are missing; in checked studies, unresolved V genes explain under half, and the rest has no known cause. The V and J calls and the clone size are those of that table, but D and trimming were determined from the DNA. Within this sample are tens of thousands of clones, with about four fifths of them counted one time only. The top ten hold about 1.5% of the sample.

A note on this clone: It has no known antigen specificity. No much larger clone exists at a distance of one base, and base qualities are not known.

At diagnosis, peripheral blood, uninvolved tumor-adjacent lung and tumor were collected and were preserved as a mix of fresh-frozen and FFPE material. For TCR repertoire profiling, blood samples were analyzed as peripheral blood mononuclear cells. The chain was built from TRBV4-1 and TRBJ1-3, with the D gene call left open. The input for sequencing was peripheral blood, taken before any cancer treatment. The source is a female donor of 60 years or more with stage I lung adenocarcinoma. CDR3 sequence: CASSQVPGDNGNTIYF. The DNA sequence reads TGCGCCAGCAGCCAAGTTCCCGGGGATAATGGAAACACCATATATTTT.